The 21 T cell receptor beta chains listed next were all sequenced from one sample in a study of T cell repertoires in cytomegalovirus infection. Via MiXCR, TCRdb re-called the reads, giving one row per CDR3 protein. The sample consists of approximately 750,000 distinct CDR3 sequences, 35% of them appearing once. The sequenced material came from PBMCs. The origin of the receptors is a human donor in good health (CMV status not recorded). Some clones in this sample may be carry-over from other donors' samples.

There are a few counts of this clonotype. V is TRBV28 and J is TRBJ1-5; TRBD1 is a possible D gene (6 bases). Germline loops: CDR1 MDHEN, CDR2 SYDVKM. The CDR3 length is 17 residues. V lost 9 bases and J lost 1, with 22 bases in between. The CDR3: CARSLRGGGFSNQPQHF. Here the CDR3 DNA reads TGTGCCAGAAGTCTTCGTGGAGGGGGTTTCAGCAATCAGCCCCAGCATTTT. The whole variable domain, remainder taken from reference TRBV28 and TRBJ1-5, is DVKVTQSSRYLVKRTGEKVFLECVQDMDHENMFWYRQDPGLGLRLIYFSYDVKMKEKGDIPEGYSVSREKKERFSLILESASTNQTSMYLCARSLRGGGFSNQPQHFGDGTRLSIL.

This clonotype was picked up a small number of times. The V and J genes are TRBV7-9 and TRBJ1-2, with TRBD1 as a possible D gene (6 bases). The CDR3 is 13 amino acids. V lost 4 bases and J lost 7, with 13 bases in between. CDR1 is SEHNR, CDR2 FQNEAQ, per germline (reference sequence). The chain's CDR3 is CASSSPGAPGYTF. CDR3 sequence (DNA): TGTGCCAGCAGCTCACCAGGGGCGCCTGGCTACACCTTC.

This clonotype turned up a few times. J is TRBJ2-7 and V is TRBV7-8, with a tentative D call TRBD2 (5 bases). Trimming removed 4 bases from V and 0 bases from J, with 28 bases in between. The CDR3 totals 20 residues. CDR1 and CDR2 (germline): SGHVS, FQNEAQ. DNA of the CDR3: TGTGCCAGCAGCTCTACTACCTTTTCAAGCGGCAGTGCGAGCTCCTACGAGCAGTACTTC. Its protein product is CASSSTTFSSGSASSYEQYF. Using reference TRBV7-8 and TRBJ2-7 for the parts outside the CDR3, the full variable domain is GAGVSQSPRYKVAKRGQDVALRCDPISGHVSLFWYQQALGQGPEFLTYFQNEAQLDKSGLPSDRFFAERPEGSVSTLKIQRTQQEDSAVYLCASSSTTFSSGSASSYEQYFGPGTRLTVT.

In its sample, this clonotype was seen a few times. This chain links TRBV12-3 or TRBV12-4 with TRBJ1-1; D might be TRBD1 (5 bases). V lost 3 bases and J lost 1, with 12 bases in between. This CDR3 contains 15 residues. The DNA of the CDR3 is TGTGCCAGCAGTTTCGGCATAGGGACGAACACTGAAGCTTTCTTT. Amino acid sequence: CASSFGIGTNTEAFF.

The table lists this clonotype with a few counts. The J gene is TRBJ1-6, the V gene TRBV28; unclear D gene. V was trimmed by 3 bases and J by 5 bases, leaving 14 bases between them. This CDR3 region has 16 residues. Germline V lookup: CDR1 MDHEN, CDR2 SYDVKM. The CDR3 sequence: CASSFFLRQDNSPLHF. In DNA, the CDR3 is TGTGCCAGCAGTTTTTTCCTGCGTCAGGATAATTCACCCCTCCACTTT. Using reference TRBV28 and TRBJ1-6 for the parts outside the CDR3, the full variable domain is DVKVTQSSRYLVKRTGEKVFLECVQDMDHENMFWYRQDPGLGLRLIYFSYDVKMKEKGDIPEGYSVSREKKERFSLILESASTNQTSMYLCASSFFLRQDNSPLHFGNGTRLTVT.

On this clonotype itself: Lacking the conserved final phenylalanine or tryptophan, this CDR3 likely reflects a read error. Here the CDR3 reads CSARGGMQYL. The CDR3 region has the DNA TGCAGTGCCCGAGGGGGGATGCAGTACTTA. V gene TRBV20-1 combines with J gene TRBJ2-7; D possibly matches TRBD1 or TRBD2 (6 bases each). Trimming shortened V by 6 bases and J by 9 bases, and 12 bases separated the two germline ends. This CDR3 spans 10 amino acids. Germline loops: CDR1 DFQATT, CDR2 SNEGSKA (reference sequence).

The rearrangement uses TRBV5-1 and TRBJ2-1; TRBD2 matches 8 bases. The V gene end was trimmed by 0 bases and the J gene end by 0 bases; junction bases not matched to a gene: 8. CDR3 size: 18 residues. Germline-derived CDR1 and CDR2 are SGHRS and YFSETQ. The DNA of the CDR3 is TGCGCCAGCAGCTTGGCCTCTCCAGGGACTAGCTCCTACAATGAGCAGTTCTTC. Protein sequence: CASSLASPGTSSYNEQFF.

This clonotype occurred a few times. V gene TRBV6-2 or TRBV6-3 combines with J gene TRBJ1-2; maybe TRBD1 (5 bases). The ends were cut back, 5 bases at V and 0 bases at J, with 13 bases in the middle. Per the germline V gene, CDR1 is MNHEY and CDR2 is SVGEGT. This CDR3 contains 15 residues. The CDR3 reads CASSKRDAANYGYTF. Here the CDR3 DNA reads TGTGCCAGCAGTAAACGGGACGCGGCTAACTATGGCTACACCTTC.

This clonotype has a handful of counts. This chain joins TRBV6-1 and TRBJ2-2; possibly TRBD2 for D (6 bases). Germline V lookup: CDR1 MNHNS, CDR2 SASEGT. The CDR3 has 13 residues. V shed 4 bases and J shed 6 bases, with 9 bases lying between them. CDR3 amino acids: CASSVWGAGELFF. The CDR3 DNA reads TGTGCCAGCAGTGTTTGGGGGGCCGGGGAGCTGTTTTTT.

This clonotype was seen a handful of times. The CDR3 protein is CASSSSAGVNEQFF. The CDR3 DNA reads as TGTGCCAGTAGTTCCTCAGCGGGAGTTAATGAGCAGTTCTTC. The rearrangement joins TRBV19 to TRBJ2-1; 8 nucleotides agree with TRBD2. The junction had 7 bases not matched to a gene; V was cut back by 5 bases and J by 7 bases. The CDR3 is 14 amino acids. Germline CDR1 is LNHDA and CDR2 is SQIVND (reference sequence).

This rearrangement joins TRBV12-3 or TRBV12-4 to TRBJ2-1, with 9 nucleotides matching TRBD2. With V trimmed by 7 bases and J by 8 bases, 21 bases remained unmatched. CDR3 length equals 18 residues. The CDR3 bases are TGTGCCAGCACCCCGGGGGGCGGGAGGGCCAATTTTAGCTATGAGCAGTTCTTC. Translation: CASTPGGGRANFSYEQFF.

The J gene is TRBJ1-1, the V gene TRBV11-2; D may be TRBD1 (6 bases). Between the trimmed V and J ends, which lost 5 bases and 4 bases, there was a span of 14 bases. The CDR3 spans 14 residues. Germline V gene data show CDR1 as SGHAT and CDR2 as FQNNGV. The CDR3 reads CASSKGGLGTEAFF. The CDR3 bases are TGTGCCAGCAGCAAGGGGGGGTTAGGCACTGAAGCTTTCTTT.

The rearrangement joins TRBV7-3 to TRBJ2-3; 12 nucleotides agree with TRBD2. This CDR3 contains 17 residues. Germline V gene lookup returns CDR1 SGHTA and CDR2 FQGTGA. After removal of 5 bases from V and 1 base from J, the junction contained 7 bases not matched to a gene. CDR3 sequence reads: CASSTRTSGVGTDTQYF. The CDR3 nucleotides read TGTGCCAGCAGCACGCGGACTAGCGGGGTAGGCACAGATACGCAGTATTTT.

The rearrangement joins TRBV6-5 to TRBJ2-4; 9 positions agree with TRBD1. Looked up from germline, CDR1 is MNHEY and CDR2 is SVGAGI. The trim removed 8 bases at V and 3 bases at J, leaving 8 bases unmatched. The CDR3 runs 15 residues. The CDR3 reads CASSLGGQGKNIQYF. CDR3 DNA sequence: TGTGCCAGCTCCCTTGGGGGACAGGGCAAAAACATTCAGTACTTC.

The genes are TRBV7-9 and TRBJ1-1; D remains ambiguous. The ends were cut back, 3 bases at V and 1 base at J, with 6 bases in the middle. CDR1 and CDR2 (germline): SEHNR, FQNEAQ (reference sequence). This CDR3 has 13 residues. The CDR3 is CASSFNANTEAFF. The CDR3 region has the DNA TGTGCCAGCAGCTTCAATGCGAACACTGAAGCTTTCTTT.

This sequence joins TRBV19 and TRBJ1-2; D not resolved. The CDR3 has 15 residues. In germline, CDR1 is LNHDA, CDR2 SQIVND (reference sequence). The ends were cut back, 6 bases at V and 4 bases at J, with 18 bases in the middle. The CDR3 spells CASSLVSPGPYGYTF. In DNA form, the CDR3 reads TGTGCCAGTAGCCTTGTGAGTCCTGGGCCCTATGGCTACACCTTC.

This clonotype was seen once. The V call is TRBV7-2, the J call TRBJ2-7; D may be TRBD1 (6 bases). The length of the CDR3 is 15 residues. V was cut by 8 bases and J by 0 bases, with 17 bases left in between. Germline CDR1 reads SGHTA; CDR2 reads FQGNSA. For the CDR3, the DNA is TGTGCCAGCCGCCCTTCACAGGGAACCTCCTACGAGCAGTACTTC. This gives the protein CASRPSQGTSYEQYF.

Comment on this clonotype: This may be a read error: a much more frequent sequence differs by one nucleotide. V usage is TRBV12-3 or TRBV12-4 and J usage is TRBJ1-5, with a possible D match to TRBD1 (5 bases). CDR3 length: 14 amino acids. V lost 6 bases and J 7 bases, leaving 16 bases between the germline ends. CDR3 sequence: CASSTGSGRQPQHF. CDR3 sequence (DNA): TGTGCCAGCAGCACAGGATCTGGAAGGCAGCCCCAGCATTTT.

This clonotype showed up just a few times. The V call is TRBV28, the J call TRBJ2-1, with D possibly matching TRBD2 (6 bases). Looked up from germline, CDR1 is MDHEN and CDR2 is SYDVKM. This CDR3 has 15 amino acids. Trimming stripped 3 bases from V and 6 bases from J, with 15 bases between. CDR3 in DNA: TGTGCCAGCAGTTTTAGCGGAGACCCTCTCAATGAGCAGTTCTTC. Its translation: CASSFSGDPLNEQFF.

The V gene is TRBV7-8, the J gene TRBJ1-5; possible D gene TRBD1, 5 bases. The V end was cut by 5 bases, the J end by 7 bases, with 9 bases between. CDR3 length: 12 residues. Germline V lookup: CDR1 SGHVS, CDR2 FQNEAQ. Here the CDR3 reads CASSQRGQPQHF. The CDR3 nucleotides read TGTGCCAGCAGCCAGAGGGGACAGCCCCAGCATTTT.

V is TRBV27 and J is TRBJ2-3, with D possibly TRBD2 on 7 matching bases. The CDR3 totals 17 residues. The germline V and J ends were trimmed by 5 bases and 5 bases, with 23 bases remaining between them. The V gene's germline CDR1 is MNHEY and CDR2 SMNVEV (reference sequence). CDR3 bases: TGTGCCAGCAGTCCTCTGAAGGGGGGGGGGGGTAAAGATACGCAGTATTTT. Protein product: CASSPLKGGGGKDTQYF.